The 15 T cell receptor beta chains presented below share a single source sample, sequenced in a study of cytomegalovirus exposure and HLA in healthy donors. The PCR was carried out with 60 Vbeta primers and 13 Jbeta primers. Libraries were prepared by immunoSEQ multiplex PCR; TCRdb keeps only in-frame clonotypes and omits some of them. The sample shows 150,000 to 200,000 clones, about 83% of them seen only once. Sequenced sample: PBMCs. These receptor sequences come from a woman younger than 45 in good health and CMV-seropositive.

This clone occurred once. V gene TRBV10-3 combines with J gene TRBJ2-6; TRBD1 is a possible D gene (6 bases). This CDR3 is built from 20 residues. The V gene's germline CDR1 is ENHRY and CDR2 SYGVKD. Trimming stripped 5 bases from V and 0 bases from J, with 23 bases between. The CDR3 loop reads CAISTDRPTGTNSGANVLTF. CDR3 in DNA: TGTGCCATCAGTACTGATAGACCGACAGGAACCAACTCTGGGGCCAACGTCCTGACTTTC.

The rearrangement uses TRBV11-3 and TRBJ2-1, with D perhaps TRBD2 (5 bases). Germline-derived CDR1 and CDR2 are SGHNT and YENEEA. Trimming took 3 bases from V and 9 from J, leaving 12 bases between them. The CDR3 runs 13 residues. Here the CDR3 reads CASSFRYGVEQFF. Here the CDR3 DNA reads TGTGCCAGCAGCTTCAGATACGGGGTTGAGCAGTTCTTC. The full variable domain, completed using reference TRBV11-3 and TRBJ2-1, is EAGVVQSPRYKIIEKKQPVAFWCNPISGHNTLYWYLQNLGQGPELLIRYENEEAVDDSQLPKDRFSAERLKGVDSTLKIQPAELGDSAVYLCASSFRYGVEQFFGPGTRLTVL.

This clone was recorded once. V is TRBV6-1 and J is TRBJ2-3; 7 bases agree with TRBD1. CDR1 is MNHNS, CDR2 SASEGT, per germline. This CDR3 comprises 16 residues. The V and J ends lost 4 bases and 3 bases, in that order; junction bases with no gene match: 10. This CDR3 reads CASSVLSTGLTDTQYF. DNA for the CDR3: TGTGCCAGCAGTGTTCTGTCGACAGGGCTTACAGATACGCAGTATTTT.

The V gene is TRBV9, the J gene TRBJ2-1, with TRBD2 identical over 14 bases. J was trimmed by 4 bases and V by 4 bases; bases with no gene match: 10. CDR1 is SGDLS and CDR2 is YYNGEE in the germline V gene. The CDR3 length is 18 residues. As DNA, the CDR3 is TGTGCCAGCAGCCCGAGACTAGCGGGGGGGCCGGGATACAATGAGCAGTTCTTC. It is translated as CASSPRLAGGPGYNEQFF.

This chain connects TRBV5-6 to TRBJ1-2; D not certain. The germline V gene encodes CDR1 SGHDT and CDR2 YYEEEE. Trimming took off 1 base at V and 7 bases at J, with 8 bases between the two ends. This CDR3 region has 12 residues. The CDR3 loop is CASSLPVSGYTF. The CDR3 nucleotides read TGTGCCAGCAGCTTGCCCGTCTCTGGCTACACCTTC. The full variable domain, its missing parts supplied by reference TRBV5-6 and TRBJ1-2, is DAGVTQSPTHLIKTRGQQVTLRCSPKSGHDTVSWYQQALGQGPQFIFQYYEEEERQRGNFPDRFSGHQFPNYSSELNVNALLLGDSALYLCASSLPVSGYTFGSGTRLTVV.

The rearrangement joins TRBV13 to TRBJ2-7; D unresolved. V was shortened by 5 bases and J by 6 bases, with 14 bases between the two germline ends. The CDR3 is made up of 13 amino acids. CDR1 and CDR2 (germline): PRHDT, FYEKMQ (reference sequence). The CDR3 DNA reads as TGTGCCAGCAGCGCCTCGCTAGAACGCGAGCAGTACTTC. The encoded protein is CASSASLEREQYF.

This clone has just a few counts. The V and J genes are TRBV29-1 and TRBJ2-5; 8 bases are shared with TRBD1. The CDR3 consists of 14 residues. Per the germline V gene, CDR1 is SQVTM and CDR2 is ANQGSEA. Germline trimming cut 8 bases from V and 5 bases from J; bases unmatched to any gene: 13. CDR3 nucleotide sequence: TGCAGCAGTCAGGACAGGGTGGCCGGGGAGACCCAGTACTTC. It is translated as CSSQDRVAGETQYF.

This chain joins TRBV29-1 and TRBJ2-7, with 8 positions matching TRBD2. CDR1 is SQVTM and CDR2 is ANQGSEA in the germline V gene. CDR3 length: 13 residues. Germline trimming cut 6 bases from V and 4 bases from J; bases unmatched to any gene: 8. In DNA, the CDR3 is TGCAGCGTGGGTAGCGGGAAAAGTTACGAGCAGTACTTC. Translating it yields CSVGSGKSYEQYF.

The rearrangement joins TRBV7-9 to TRBJ2-2; D is ambiguous. Germline V gene lookup returns CDR1 SEHNR and CDR2 FQNEAQ (reference sequence). The CDR3 is made up of 15 amino acids. In DNA form, the CDR3 reads TGTTCCTACTACGACCCACGCGGAAGAGCCGGGGAGCTGTTTTTT. It yields the protein CSYYDPRGRAGELFF. The entire variable domain, with the rest obtained from reference TRBV7-9 and TRBJ2-2, is as follows: DTGVSQNPRHKITKRGQNVTFRCDPISEHNRLYWYRQTLGQGPEFLTYFQNEAQLEKSRLLSDRFSAERPKGSFSTLEIQRTEQGDSAMYLCSYYDPRGRAGELFFGEGSRLTVL.

The V call is TRBV16, the J call TRBJ1-1; D unresolved. This CDR3 region has 14 residues. In germline, CDR1 is KGHSY, CDR2 FQNENV. Trimming left V 1 base short and J 1 base short, with 7 bases between. The CDR3 DNA sequence: TGTGCCAGCAGCCAATTGCCAGGGAACACTGAAGCTTTCTTT. Translated: CASSQLPGNTEAFF.

The chain couples TRBV28 to TRBJ2-7, with 12 bases that match TRBD1. V lost 1 base, J lost 6 bases, and 10 bases stayed unmatched. The CDR3 is made up of 17 amino acids. Germline CDR1 and CDR2: MDHEN and SYDVKM. The CDR3 reads CASSLLVGTGGSGEQYF. In DNA form, the CDR3 reads TGTGCCAGCAGTTTATTAGTCGGGACAGGGGGCTCGGGCGAGCAGTACTTC.

The chain employs TRBV7-9 and TRBJ2-5, with D unclear. This CDR3 has 12 amino acids. Trimming removed 4 bases from V and 5 bases from J, with 8 bases in between. Germline loops: CDR1 SEHNR, CDR2 FQNEAQ (reference sequence). CDR3 nucleotide sequence: TGTGCCAGCAGCTCACTCGGGGAGACCCAGTACTTC. Protein: CASSSLGETQYF. The complete variable domain, with remaining parts taken from reference TRBV7-9 and TRBJ2-5, reads DTGVSQNPRHKITKRGQNVTFRCDPISEHNRLYWYRQTLGQGPEFLTYFQNEAQLEKSRLLSDRFSAERPKGSFSTLEIQRTEQGDSAMYLCASSSLGETQYFGPGTRLLVL.

This clone was counted between two and nine times. This rearrangement joins TRBV4-1 to TRBJ1-4; D not certain. Germline CDR1 MGHRA, CDR2 YSYEKL. CDR3 size: 14 residues. V lost 8 bases, J lost 6 bases, and 16 bases lay in between. The CDR3 region is CASSTSQADEKLFF. In DNA form, the CDR3 reads TGCGCCAGCTCAACTAGTCAGGCGGATGAAAAACTGTTTTTT.

In DNA form, the CDR3 reads TGCGCCAGCAGCTCGGGTGGTCCCACTAATGAAAAACTGTTTTTT. It yields the protein CASSSGGPTNEKLFF. The chain carries TRBV5-1 and TRBJ1-4; D uncertain. V shed 3 bases and J shed 2 bases, with 11 bases lying between them. This CDR3 is 15 amino acids long. Germline values: CDR1 SGHRS, CDR2 YFSETQ.

The chain is built from TRBV5-4 and TRBJ2-3; 13 nucleotides align to TRBD2. V gave up 2 bases and J gave up 1 base; unmatched junction bases: 10. CDR1 and CDR2 from the germline V gene are SGHNT and YYREEE (reference sequence). CDR3 length: 19 amino acids. CDR3 bases: TGTGCCAGCAGCTTTCCGGGACTAGCGGGGAAGAAGGGCACAGATACGCAGTATTTT. The encoded protein is CASSFPGLAGKKGTDTQYF.